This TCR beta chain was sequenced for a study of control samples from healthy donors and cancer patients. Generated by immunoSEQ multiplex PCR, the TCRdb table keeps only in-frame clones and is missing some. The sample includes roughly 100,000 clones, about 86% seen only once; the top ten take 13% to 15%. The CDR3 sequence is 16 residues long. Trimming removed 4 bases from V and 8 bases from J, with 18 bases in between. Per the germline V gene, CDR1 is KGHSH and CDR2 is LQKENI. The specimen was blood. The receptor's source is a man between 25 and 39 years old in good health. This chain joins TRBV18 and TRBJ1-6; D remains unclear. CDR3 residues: CASSRRLGAEDSPLHF. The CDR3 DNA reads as TGTGCCAGCTCACGGCGACTCGGTGCGGAAGATTCACCCCTCCACTTT. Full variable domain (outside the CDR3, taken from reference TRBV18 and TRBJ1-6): NAGVMQNPRHLVRRRGQEARLRCSPMKGHSHVYWYRQLPEEGLKFMVYLQKENIIDESGMPKERFSAEFPKEGPSILRIQQVVRGDSAAYFCASSRRLGAEDSPLHFGNGTRLTVT.